These 20 T cell receptor beta chains came from one sample sequenced in a study of blood T cell repertoires in COVID-19. Only in-frame clones appear in the TCRdb table, and some are missing; sequencing was by immunoSEQ multiplex PCR. The repertoire holds about 82,000 clones, with around 88% as singletons. Sequencing was done on a sample of peripheral blood. These receptors were obtained from a woman aged 55-70 years with acute or convalescent COVID-19.

The V and J genes are TRBV11-3 and TRBJ2-7; no definite D call. CDR1 and CDR2 (germline): SGHNT, YENEEA. The CDR3 has 15 residues. The ends were cut back, 2 bases at V and 4 bases at J, with 15 bases in the middle. This CDR3 reads CASSLSSAYLYEQYF. CDR3 DNA: TGTGCCAGCAGCTTAAGCTCTGCGTATTTATACGAGCAGTACTTC.

This clone turned up a few times. V gene TRBV9 combines with J gene TRBJ1-2; a weak D match, TRBD1 (6 bases). This CDR3 comprises 16 residues. V lost 2 bases and J lost 4, with 18 bases in between. Germline V CDR1 and CDR2: SGDLS, YYNGEE. CDR3 region: CASSVFDQTGSYGYTF. For the CDR3, the DNA is TGTGCCAGCAGCGTCTTCGACCAGACAGGATCCTATGGCTACACCTTC.

The V gene is TRBV6-5, the J gene TRBJ2-5; 8 bases line up with TRBD2. Germline V gene data show CDR1 as MNHEY and CDR2 as SVGAGI. CDR3 length: 15 residues. The V segment lost 8 bases and the J segment 6 bases; nucleotides outside the gene matches: 14. The CDR3 sequence is CASVRDGGAGKTQYF. In nucleotides, the CDR3 is TGTGCCAGCGTCCGGGACGGGGGGGCCGGAAAGACCCAGTACTTC.

The gene calls are TRBV28 and TRBJ2-2; no definite D call. CDR3 length equals 13 residues. Trimming stripped 5 bases from V and 8 bases from J, with 12 bases between. CDR1 is MDHEN and CDR2 is SYDVKM in the germline V gene. The CDR3 DNA is TGTGCCAGCAGTGAAGTCCCTAGTGGGGAGCTGTTTTTT. It codes for CASSEVPSGELFF.

This rearrangement joins TRBV7-9 to TRBJ1-1, with 11 positions matching TRBD1. Germline CDR1 reads SEHNR; CDR2 reads FQNEAQ (reference sequence). With 5 bases clipped from V and 5 bases from J, the junction kept 10 bases outside the gene matches. The CDR3 has 16 amino acids. This CDR3 reads CASSPRTGGVKTEAFF. The CDR3 bases are TGTGCCAGCAGCCCCCGGACAGGGGGCGTAAAAACTGAAGCTTTCTTT.

The gene calls are TRBV7-9 and TRBJ2-7; the D gene is possibly TRBD2 (6 bases). Germline CDR1 is SEHNR and CDR2 is FQNEAQ (reference sequence). V was pared by 2 bases and J by 1 base, with 9 bases between. The CDR3 runs 14 residues. The CDR3 is CASSLMEGSYEQYF. DNA of the CDR3: TGTGCCAGCAGCTTAATGGAGGGATCCTACGAGCAGTACTTC.

The genes are TRBV27 and TRBJ2-5, with D maybe TRBD2 (5 bases). The V gene's germline CDR1 is MNHEY and CDR2 SMNVEV (reference sequence). This CDR3 spans 14 amino acids. V dropped 10 bases and J dropped 4 bases, with 19 bases sitting between them. The CDR3 is CATSPRGFGETQYF. CDR3 sequence (DNA): TGTGCCACCTCACCCAGAGGGTTTGGAGAGACCCAGTACTTC.

This clone was observed a few times. The V and J genes are TRBV19 and TRBJ1-1, with D unresolved. V lost 6 bases to trimming and J lost 5 bases, with 13 bases between them. Per germline, CDR1 LNHDA and CDR2 SQIVND (reference sequence). This CDR3 is built from 13 residues. DNA of the CDR3: TGTGCCAGTAGCCTGGCCGCGAGGACTGAAGCTTTCTTT. This encodes CASSLAARTEAFF.

V and J are TRBV6-5 and TRBJ1-1; 8 nucleotides align to TRBD1. The length of the CDR3 is 15 residues. CDR1 and CDR2 (germline): MNHEY, SVGAGI. J was trimmed by 6 bases and V by 2 bases; bases with no gene match: 8. CDR3 in DNA: TGTGCCAGCAGTTACAGGACAGGGAAACACTCTGAAGCTTTCTTT. It is translated as CASSYRTGKHSEAFF.

J is TRBJ2-7 and V is TRBV9, with D tentatively TRBD1 (6 bases). This CDR3 contains 16 residues. Germline V CDR1 and CDR2: SGDLS, YYNGEE. Trimming took off 5 bases at V and 4 bases at J, with 22 bases between the two ends. As DNA, the CDR3 is TGTGCCAGCAGTACCTACCAGGGGTTAGGGAGTTACGAGCAGTACTTC. Protein sequence: CASSTYQGLGSYEQYF.

The rearrangement links TRBV3-1 (or the pseudogene TRBV3-2) to TRBJ2-5; 9 positions agree with TRBD2. The CDR3 length is 15 residues. Losses at the gene ends were 0 bases for V and 4 bases for J; bases not matched to a gene: 3. CDR1 is LGHDT and CDR2 is YNNKEL in the germline V gene (reference sequence). CDR3 region: CASSQEGLAGETQYF. In nucleotides, the CDR3 is TGTGCCAGCAGCCAAGAGGGACTAGCAGGAGAGACCCAGTACTTC.

The chain joins TRBV18 to TRBJ1-3, with D possibly matching TRBD1 (5 bases). The germline V gene encodes CDR1 KGHSH and CDR2 LQKENI. The CDR3 sequence is 16 residues long. V was shortened by 0 bases and J by 0 bases, with 9 bases between the two germline ends. In DNA, the CDR3 is TGTGCCAGCTCACCACCGGGGGGAGTCTCTGGAAACACCATATATTTT. Residues: CASSPPGGVSGNTIYF.

This chain links TRBV12-3 or TRBV12-4 with TRBJ2-5, with D tentatively TRBD2 (5 bases). V lost 6 bases and J 4 bases, leaving 9 bases between the germline ends. The CDR3 is 12 residues long. The CDR3 nucleotides are TGTGCCAGCAGAGACTACCGAGAGACCCAGTACTTC. Residues: CASRDYRETQYF.

This clone was detected only a few times. This chain connects TRBV3-1 (or the pseudogene TRBV3-2) to TRBJ1-4; TRBD1 is a possible D gene (5 bases). This CDR3 comprises 14 residues. V was shortened by 4 bases and J by 4 bases, with 10 bases between the two germline ends. Germline V gene data show CDR1 as LGHDT and CDR2 as YNNKEL (reference sequence). Here the CDR3 DNA reads TGTGCCAGCAGCCCGACAGTGAGTAATGAAAAACTGTTTTTT. Encoded protein: CASSPTVSNEKLFF.

The sample holds a few counts of this clone. V gene TRBV4-2 combines with J gene TRBJ1-4, with 8 bases identical to TRBD1. The ends lost 4 bases at V and 0 bases at J; junction bases unmatched: 13. CDR3 length equals 19 residues. CDR1 is LGHNA, CDR2 YNFKEQ, per germline. The CDR3 bases are TGTGCCAGCAGCCGACGCTTAATCCGGGACAGGTCAACTAATGAAAAACTGTTTTTT. Translation gives CASSRRLIRDRSTNEKLFF.

The chain joins TRBV14 to TRBJ2-3, with TRBD2 matching over 9 bases. V shed 4 bases and J 6 bases; nucleotides not matched to a gene: 11. The CDR3 has 16 residues. Looked up from germline, CDR1 is SGHDN and CDR2 is FVKESK. The CDR3 DNA follows: TGTGCCAGCAGCCCCTGGGGGCGGGGGGGCCCGGATACGCAGTATTTT. Its translation: CASSPWGRGGPDTQYF.

The chain recombines TRBV5-4 with TRBJ2-1, with 8 bases lining up with TRBD1. The V segment lost 4 bases and the J segment 2 bases; nucleotides outside the gene matches: 5. The CDR3 totals 15 residues. Germline CDR1 SGHNT, CDR2 YYREEE (reference sequence). DNA of the CDR3: TGTGCCAGCAGCCGAACAGGGGGGACCTACAATGAGCAGTTCTTC. Its protein product is CASSRTGGTYNEQFF.

The J gene is TRBJ2-7, the V gene TRBV30; 10 bases are shared with TRBD1. The CDR3 consists of 14 residues. V lost 4 bases to trimming and J lost 1 base; unmatched junction nucleotides: 4. CDR1 is GTSNPN, CDR2 SVGIG, per germline (reference sequence). The CDR3, as DNA: TGTGCCTGGAACACGGGACAGGGGTCCTACGAGCAGTACTTC. Its translation is CAWNTGQGSYEQYF.

The chain carries TRBV18 and TRBJ1-1; D is unclear. Trimming cost V 1 base and J 8 bases, with 8 bases left between them. Per the germline V gene, CDR1 is KGHSH and CDR2 is LQKENI. This CDR3 region has 12 residues. The DNA of the CDR3 is TGTGCCAGCTCACCACAAGACTCGGAAGCTTTCTTT. Amino acids: CASSPQDSEAFF.

J is TRBJ1-5 and V is TRBV30; TRBD1 is a possible D gene (5 bases). Per germline, CDR1 GTSNPN and CDR2 SVGIG (reference sequence). CDR3 length: 18 amino acids. V lost 1 base, J lost 0 bases, and 19 bases lay in between. CDR3 region: CAWSAWSVTVTSNQPQHF. The DNA of the CDR3 is TGTGCCTGGAGTGCCTGGTCAGTGACAGTCACTAGCAATCAGCCCCAGCATTTT. Supplemented by reference TRBV30 and TRBJ1-5, the full variable domain reads SQTIHQWPATLVQPVGSPLSLECTVEGTSNPNLYWYRQAAGRGLQLLFYSVGIGQISSEVPQNLSASRPQDRQFILSSKKLLLSDSGFYLCAWSAWSVTVTSNQPQHFGDGTRLSIL.